This T cell receptor (beta chain) was sequenced in a study of T-cell memory formation after mild COVID-19. Study-wide findings and caveats: Mostly located in CM and EM were contracting CD4+ clones, with contracting CD8+ clones located in EMRA. Clones that shrank (day 15 to 85) were balanced CD4/CD8, whereas later expanders leaned CD4+. Memory sampled before infection contained some responding clones, suggesting cross-reactive memory joined.

Each CDR3 protein gets one entry after TCRdb re-called the 5' RACE reads with MiXCR. This sample has 550,000 to 650,000 distinct CDR3 sequences, with roughly 17% found just once. Germline CDR1 reads SQVTM; CDR2 reads ANQGSEA. The V end lost 6 bases, the J end lost 0 bases, and 11 bases lay between the germline ends. The CDR3 sequence is 13 residues long. The table lists this clonotype with a few counts. The antigen remains unidentified. The clonotype comes from an adult woman who had mild COVID-19 (a few samples of this study predate the infection). Cell type and time point are not known. Sequenced sample: PBMCs or a T cell subset sorted from them (not recorded which). The chain employs TRBV29-1 and TRBJ1-2, with a possible D match to TRBD1 (6 bases). CDR3 protein: CSVRGEANYGYTF. The CDR3 DNA reads as TGCAGCGTCAGGGGAGAAGCTAACTATGGCTACACCTTC.